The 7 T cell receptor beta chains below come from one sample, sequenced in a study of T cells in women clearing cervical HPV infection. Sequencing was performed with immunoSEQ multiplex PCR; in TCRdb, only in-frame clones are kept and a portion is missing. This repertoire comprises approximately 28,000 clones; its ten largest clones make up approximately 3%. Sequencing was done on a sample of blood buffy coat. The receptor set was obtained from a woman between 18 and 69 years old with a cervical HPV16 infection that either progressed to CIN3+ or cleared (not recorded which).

Partial CDR3 DNA: TGTGCCAGCAGTGGCACTCGGGGACAGGGAAACACC. Its translation is CASSGTRGQGNT. The full CDR3 reads CASSGTRGQGNTIYF. The V and J genes are TRBV25-1 and TRBJ1-3; 7 positions match TRBD1. The DNA ends 3 residues before the CDR3 does, and the rest of the CDR3 is filled in from the germline J gene. Germline trimming cut 4 bases from V and 4 bases from J; bases unmatched to any gene: 7. The CDR3 has 15 amino acids. Germline V lookup: CDR1 MGHDK, CDR2 SYGVNS.

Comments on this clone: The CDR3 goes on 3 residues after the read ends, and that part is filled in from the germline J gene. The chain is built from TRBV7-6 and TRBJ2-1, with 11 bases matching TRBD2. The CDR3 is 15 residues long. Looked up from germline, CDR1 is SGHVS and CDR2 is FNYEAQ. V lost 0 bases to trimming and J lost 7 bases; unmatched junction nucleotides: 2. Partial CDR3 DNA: TGTGCCAGCAGCTTAGCACTAGCGGGGGTAAATGAG. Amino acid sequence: CASSLALAGVNE. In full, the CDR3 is CASSLALAGVNEQFF.

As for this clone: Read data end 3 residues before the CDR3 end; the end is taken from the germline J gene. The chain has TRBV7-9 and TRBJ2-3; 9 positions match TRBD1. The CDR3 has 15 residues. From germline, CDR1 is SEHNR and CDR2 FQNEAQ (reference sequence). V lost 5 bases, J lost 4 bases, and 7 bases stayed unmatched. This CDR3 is CASSPTGGNADTQYF. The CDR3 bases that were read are TGTGCCAGCAGCCCCACAGGGGGCAACGCAGATACG.

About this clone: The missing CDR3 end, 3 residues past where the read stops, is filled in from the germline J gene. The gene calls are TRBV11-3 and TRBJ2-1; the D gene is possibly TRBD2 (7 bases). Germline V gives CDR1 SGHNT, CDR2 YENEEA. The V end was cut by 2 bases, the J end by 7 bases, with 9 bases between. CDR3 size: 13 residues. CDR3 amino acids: CASSLRGANEQFF. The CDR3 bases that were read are TGTGCCAGCAGCTTACGGGGGGCGAATGAG.

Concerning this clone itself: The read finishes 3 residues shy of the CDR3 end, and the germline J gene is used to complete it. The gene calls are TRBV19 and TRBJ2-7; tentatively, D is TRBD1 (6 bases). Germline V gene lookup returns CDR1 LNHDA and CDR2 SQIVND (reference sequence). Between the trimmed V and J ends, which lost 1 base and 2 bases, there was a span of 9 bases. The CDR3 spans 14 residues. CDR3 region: CASSIAPGAYEQYF. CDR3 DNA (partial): TGTGCCAGTAGTATAGCTCCAGGGGCCTACGAG.

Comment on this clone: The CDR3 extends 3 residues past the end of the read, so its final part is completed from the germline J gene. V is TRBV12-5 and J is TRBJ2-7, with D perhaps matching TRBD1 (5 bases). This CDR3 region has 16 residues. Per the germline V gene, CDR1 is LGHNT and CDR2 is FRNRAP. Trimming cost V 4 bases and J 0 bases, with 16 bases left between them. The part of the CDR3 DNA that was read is TGTGCTAGTGGTTACACCCGTCAGGGCGACTCCTACGAG. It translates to CASGYTRQGDSYE. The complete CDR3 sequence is CASGYTRQGDSYEQYF.

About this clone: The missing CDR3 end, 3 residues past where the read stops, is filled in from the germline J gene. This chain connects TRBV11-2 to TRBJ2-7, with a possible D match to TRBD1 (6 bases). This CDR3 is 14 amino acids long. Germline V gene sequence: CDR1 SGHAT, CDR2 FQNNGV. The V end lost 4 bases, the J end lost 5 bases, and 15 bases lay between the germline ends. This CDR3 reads CASSSTQGLHEQYF. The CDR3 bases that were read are TGTGCCAGCAGCTCAACTCAGGGGCTCCACGAG.